This T cell receptor (beta chain) was sequenced in a study of metastatic and nonmetastatic thyroid tumors. Background on the study: Repertoires were compared across blood and tumor or nodule tissue from malignant and benign thyroid patients.

This clone was detected only a few times. Its antigen remains unknown. A read error may be the cause here, since a much bigger clone is one base away. Each patient went into thyroid surgery without having received any treatment. Whole-study findings and limits: Malignant thyroid tumors reportedly exceeded benign nodules significantly in TCR beta diversity, with the difference appearing in blood and tumor.

The CDR3 has 13 residues. Original handling: The authors used CDR3 differences across clinicopathological groups to build a distant-metastasis classifier for papillary thyroid cancer. With MiXCR, TCRdb reprocessed the PCR reads. TCRdb's processing, not the authors', yielded these V and J calls. The sample carries several thousand clones, approximately 26% recorded once. The TCR was taken from a female donor with papillary thyroid cancer or a benign thyroid nodule (not recorded which). Some clones in this sample may be carry-over from other donors' samples. This rearrangement joins TRBV12-3 or TRBV12-4 to TRBJ1-1; D perhaps matches TRBD1 (5 bases). Sequencing was done on a sample of adjacent normal tissue. The CDR3 sequence is CASSLAGAREASF. The DNA of the CDR3 is TGTGCCAGCAGTTTAGCAGGGGCGAGGGAAGCTTCCTTT.